A single sample gave rise to the 22 T cell receptor beta chains below, sequenced in a study of T cells after yellow fever vaccination. A single record per CDR3 protein comes from TCRdb applying MiXCR to the 5' RACE reads. This sample has hundreds of thousands of distinct CDR3 sequences, with roughly 4.3% found just once. Specimen: PBMCs, collected 5 days after the yellow fever booster vaccination. These receptors were taken from a young man who received the YFV17D yellow fever vaccine.

This chain uses TRBV7-2 with TRBJ2-1, with 15 bases aligning to TRBD2. This CDR3 has 17 residues. Germline V lookup: CDR1 SGHTA, CDR2 FQGNSA. V was clipped by 5 bases and J by 9 bases; unmatched bases: 11. The CDR3 region is CASSVGLAGGPVGEQFF. The CDR3 DNA is TGTGCCAGCAGCGTCGGACTAGCGGGGGGGCCGGTGGGTGAGCAGTTCTTC.

This clonotype showed up just a few times. This rearrangement joins TRBV7-2 to TRBJ2-1; D may be TRBD2 (6 bases). Trimming pared 2 bases from V and 0 bases from J, leaving 11 bases between. The CDR3 runs to 16 residues. Germline V gives CDR1 SGHTA, CDR2 FQGNSA. The CDR3 nucleotides read TGTGCCAGCAGCTTAACGTGGAGGGGCTCCTACAATGAGCAGTTCTTC. Translated, it gives CASSLTWRGSYNEQFF.

The chain is built from TRBV20-1 and TRBJ1-4; no clear D gene. CDR3 size: 13 residues. Germline V CDR1 and CDR2: DFQATT, SNEGSKA (reference sequence). The V end was cut by 5 bases, the J end by 6 bases, with 13 bases between. The CDR3 reads CSASTDRHEKLFF. The CDR3 nucleotides read TGCAGTGCTTCAACGGACCGGCATGAAAAACTGTTTTTT.

This clonotype was seen only a few times. The chain has TRBV4-3 and TRBJ2-1, with 7 bases lining up with TRBD2. Per germline, CDR1 LGHNA and CDR2 YSLEER. The CDR3 spans 21 residues. J gave up 0 bases and V 0 bases, and 17 bases lay outside the gene matches. In DNA form, the CDR3 reads TGCGCCAGCAGCCAAGAGTGGCTAGCGGAGCACTTTCTTAGCTCCTACAATGAGCAGTTCTTC. Translated, it gives CASSQEWLAEHFLSSYNEQFF.

This clonotype was seen more than once but under ten times. This rearrangement joins TRBV4-3 to TRBJ1-2, with a tentative D call TRBD1 (5 bases). The CDR3 consists of 14 residues. V dropped 0 bases and J dropped 7 bases, with 12 bases sitting between them. From germline, CDR1 is LGHNA and CDR2 YSLEER. The DNA for the CDR3 is TGCGCCAGCAGCCAAGAGGCGGGGCAGGTTGGCTACACCTTC. This sequence encodes CASSQEAGQVGYTF.

At least ten counts were recorded for this clonotype. The chain links TRBV7-9 to TRBJ2-2; possibly TRBD1 for D (5 bases). Trimming shortened V by 5 bases and J by 4 bases, and 14 bases separated the two germline ends. From germline, CDR1 is SEHNR and CDR2 FQNEAQ (reference sequence). The CDR3 loop spans 15 amino acids. The CDR3 sequence: CASSPMAGITGELFF. The CDR3 nucleotides are TGTGCCAGCAGCCCGATGGCAGGGATCACCGGGGAGCTGTTTTTT.

This clonotype was counted at least ten times. The chain links TRBV10-3 to TRBJ2-7; 8 bases line up with TRBD1. Germline assignment: CDR1 ENHRY and CDR2 SYGVKD. CDR3 length equals 14 residues. Germline trimming cut 2 bases from V and 6 bases from J; bases unmatched to any gene: 6. The CDR3 spells CAISEIGTGPEQYF. CDR3 DNA: TGTGCCATCAGTGAGATTGGGACAGGACCCGAGCAGTACTTC.

This clonotype was found a few times. This chain connects TRBV5-1 to TRBJ1-2, with TRBD1 as a possible D gene (5 bases). Germline CDR1 SGHRS, CDR2 YFSETQ. V was clipped by 0 bases and J by 6 bases, with 21 bases between them. The CDR3 loop spans 17 amino acids. Here the CDR3 DNA reads TGCGCCAGCAGCTTGGGGTTGAGCGCTGGGACGTACGATGGCTACACCTTC. Protein sequence: CASSLGLSAGTYDGYTF.

The CDR3 loop is CASSRDPSSYEQYF. The CDR3 DNA reads as TGTGCCAGCAGCCGTGACCCAAGCTCCTACGAGCAGTACTTC. This chain joins TRBV27 and TRBJ2-7; no clear D gene. This CDR3 comprises 14 residues. Trimming shortened V by 6 bases and J by 0 bases, and 12 bases separated the two germline ends. Germline CDR1 MNHEY, CDR2 SMNVEV (reference sequence).

This clonotype was seen repeatedly, ten times or more. The genes are TRBV20-1 and TRBJ1-5, with D perhaps TRBD1 (6 bases). In germline, CDR1 is DFQATT, CDR2 SNEGSKA (reference sequence). The CDR3 loop spans 14 amino acids. V dropped 1 base and J dropped 5 bases, with 12 bases sitting between them. CDR3 protein: CSARAPDSHQPQHF. CDR3 DNA: TGCAGTGCTAGAGCGCCGGACAGCCATCAGCCCCAGCATTTT.

This clonotype has only a few counts. The rearrangement links TRBV5-4 to TRBJ2-7; D could derive from TRBD1 or TRBD2 (6 bases each). This CDR3 is built from 13 residues. Germline loops: CDR1 SGHNT, CDR2 YYREEE (reference sequence). V was pared by 2 bases and J by 7 bases, with 13 bases between. The CDR3 DNA follows: TGTGCCAGCAGCTTCGGGGGCTCGGGAGAGCAGTACGTC. This encodes CASSFGGSGEQYV.

Notes on this clonotype: This is likely a read error, given that the CDR3 carries no conserved phenylalanine or tryptophan at its end. CDR3 in DNA: TGTGCCAGCCGACCGGGAGCTAGCTCCTACGAGCAGTACTTA. Translating it yields CASRPGASSYEQYL. The gene calls are TRBV7-6 and TRBJ2-7, with a possible D match to TRBD2 (6 bases). V was pared by 8 bases and J by 0 bases, with 14 bases between. Per the germline V gene, CDR1 is SGHVS and CDR2 is FNYEAQ. CDR3 length: 14 residues.

This clonotype was counted between two and nine times. This chain uses TRBV10-3 with TRBJ1-6, with D tentatively TRBD1 (5 bases). The CDR3 has 13 residues. V gave up 4 bases and J gave up 10 bases, with 11 bases separating them. The germline gives CDR1 ENHRY, CDR2 SYGVKD. The CDR3 DNA sequence: TGTGCCATCAGTGCGGCAGGGAACTCACCCCTCCACTTT. Residues: CAISAAGNSPLHF.

This clonotype was found many times. The rearrangement uses TRBV3-1 and TRBJ1-3; 7 nucleotides match TRBD1. V lost 6 bases to trimming and J lost 2 bases; unmatched junction nucleotides: 7. The CDR3 sequence is 15 residues long. Germline assignment: CDR1 LGHDT and CDR2 YNNKEL (reference sequence). The CDR3 coding sequence is TGTGCCAGCAGTCAGACAGGGCATGCTGGAAACACCATATATTTT. Translation gives CASSQTGHAGNTIYF.

In its sample, this clonotype was seen a few times. The CDR3 region is CASSYTAGGLTDTQYF. The CDR3 DNA is TGCGCCAGCAGCTACACAGCGGGGGGGCTGACAGATACGCAGTATTTT. The V call is TRBV5-1, the J call TRBJ2-3; TRBD2 matches at 10 bases. V lost 3 bases, J lost 3 bases, and 7 bases stayed unmatched. The CDR3 loop spans 16 amino acids. Germline CDR1 and CDR2: SGHRS and YFSETQ.

The chain carries TRBV2 and TRBJ2-6; no clear D. Germline values: CDR1 SNHLY, CDR2 FYNNEI. The CDR3 covers 16 residues. The V and J ends lost 6 bases and 2 bases respectively, with 14 bases between them. The CDR3 loop is CASRQTPGAGANVLTF. CDR3 coding DNA: TGTGCCAGCAGACAAACGCCTGGGGCTGGGGCCAACGTCCTGACTTTC.

This clonotype was detected a few times. J is TRBJ1-4 and V is TRBV18; tentative D call: TRBD1 (6 bases). Germline-derived CDR1 and CDR2 are KGHSH and LQKENI. Trimming took 6 bases from V and 11 from J, leaving 22 bases between them. The CDR3 has 15 residues. The CDR3 here is CASSEKGTPKGKLFF. DNA for the CDR3: TGTGCCAGCTCCGAAAAAGGGACACCCAAGGGGAAACTGTTTTTT. The whole variable domain, filled in from reference TRBV18 and TRBJ1-4, reads NAGVMQNPRHLVRRRGQEARLRCSPMKGHSHVYWYRQLPEEGLKFMVYLQKENIIDESGMPKERFSAEFPKEGPSILRIQQVVRGDSAAYFCASSEKGTPKGKLFFGSGTQLSVL.

Only a few counts were recorded for this clonotype. The rearrangement links TRBV12-3 or TRBV12-4 to TRBJ1-1, with a weak D call TRBD1 (5 bases). V was trimmed by 5 bases and J by 3 bases, leaving 10 bases between them. The CDR3 has 13 residues. The CDR3 nucleotides read TGTGCCAGCAGTGGACAATTTGACACTGAAGCTTTCTTT. Its translation is CASSGQFDTEAFF.

In this sample, this clonotype turned up a few times. J is TRBJ1-1 and V is TRBV7-3, with a weak D call TRBD1 (6 bases). Trimming cost V 5 bases and J 4 bases, with 14 bases left between them. CDR1 is SGHTA and CDR2 is FQGTGA in the germline V gene. This CDR3 region has 14 residues. In DNA form, the CDR3 reads TGTGCCAGCAGCCCCAACAGGGCTGGCACTGAAGCTTTCTTT. Protein: CASSPNRAGTEAFF.

J is TRBJ1-5 and V is TRBV9, with D hard to call. The CDR3 consists of 14 residues. Germline V CDR1 and CDR2: SGDLS, YYNGEE. The V gene lost 2 bases and the J gene lost 7 bases, with 13 bases spanning the gap. The CDR3 nucleotides are TGTGCCAGCAGCGTTAGTTGGGGTACACAGCCCCAGCATTTT. Translation gives CASSVSWGTQPQHF.

This chain joins TRBV29-1 and TRBJ2-5; 8 nucleotides line up with TRBD2. With V trimmed by 6 bases and J by 4 bases, 7 bases remained unmatched. The length of the CDR3 is 13 residues. Per the germline V gene, CDR1 is SQVTM and CDR2 is ANQGSEA. CDR3 region: CSVSGLEGETQYF. The CDR3 DNA reads as TGCAGCGTGTCGGGACTAGAAGGAGAGACCCAGTACTTC.

The chain is built from TRBV28 and TRBJ1-1, with 8 positions matching TRBD1. The V and J ends lost 3 bases and 10 bases, in that order; junction bases with no gene match: 4. In germline, CDR1 is MDHEN, CDR2 SYDVKM. The CDR3 runs 12 residues. This CDR3 is CASSFSGTGAFF. The CDR3 DNA reads as TGTGCCAGCAGTTTTTCGGGGACAGGAGCTTTCTTT.